What follows describes a single TCR beta chain. Its antigen is not known. Antigen-specific CD4+ T cells were expanded (with viral peptide pools) by the ViraFEST assay ahead of sequencing. Cells that had been cultured for approximately eleven days were the source of isolated CD4+ T cells. The infection with SARS-CoV-2 (confirmed by PCR) occurred in this person between March and December 2020. Participants received two doses of either the BNT162b2 or mRNA-1273 vaccine. Supplemented with roughly 9.6 IU/ml IL-2 and approximately 9.7 ug/ml peptides, 2 million to 2.5 million PBMC per well were kept in culture. A half-medium replacement with IL-2 medium was carried out on days 3 and 7. This specimen comes from a study of vaccination effects on CD4 cells after COVID-19. Study-wide results and caveats: There was marked clonal contraction among infection- and vaccine-induced clones late after vaccination. Small numbers of convalescent patients limited the study. It also lacked early post-infection timepoints.

The table came from immunoSEQ multiplex PCR; TCRdb's copy has only in-frame clones and leaves some out. The sample lists over 10,000 clones; around 78% were seen once. CDR3 size: 16 residues. The V gene lost 6 bases and the J gene lost 6 bases, with 21 bases spanning the gap. Germline values: CDR1 MNHNY, CDR2 SVGAGI (reference sequence). The receptor's source is a human donor who had a prior SARS-CoV-2 infection. The chain couples TRBV6-6 to TRBJ2-1, with D perhaps TRBD1 or TRBD2 (6 bases each). The sequences come from CD4+ T cells from PBMCs cultured with HCoV-NL63 spike peptides, collected after COVID-19 vaccination. CDR3: CASSNRGATGSNEQFF. CDR3 nucleotides: TGTGCCAGCAGCAATAGGGGGGCAACCGGGTCCAATGAGCAGTTCTTC.